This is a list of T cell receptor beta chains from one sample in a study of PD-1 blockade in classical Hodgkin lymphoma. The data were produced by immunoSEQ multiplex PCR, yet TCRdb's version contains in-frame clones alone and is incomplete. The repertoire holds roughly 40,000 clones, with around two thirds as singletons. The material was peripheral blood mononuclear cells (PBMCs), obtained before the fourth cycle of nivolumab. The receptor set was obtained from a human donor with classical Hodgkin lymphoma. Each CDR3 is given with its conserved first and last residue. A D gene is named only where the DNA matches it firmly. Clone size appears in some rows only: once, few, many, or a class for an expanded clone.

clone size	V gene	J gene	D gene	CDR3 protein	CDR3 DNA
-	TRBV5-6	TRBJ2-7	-	CASSPPAGESYEQYF	TGTGCCAGCAGCCCCCCAGCAGGGGAGTCCTACGAGCAGTACTTC
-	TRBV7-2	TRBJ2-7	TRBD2	CASSKGTSGETYEQYF	TGTGCCAGCAGCAAGGGGACTAGCGGGGAGACCTACGAGCAGTACTTC
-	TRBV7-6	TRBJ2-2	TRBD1	CASSPGGSGGELFF	TGTGCCAGCAGCCCAGGGGGCTCTGGCGGGGAGCTGTTTTTT
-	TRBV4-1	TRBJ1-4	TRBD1	CASSQEAGQDGGNEKLFF	TGCGCCAGCAGCCAAGAAGCCGGACAGGACGGGGGCAATGAAAAACTGTTTTTT
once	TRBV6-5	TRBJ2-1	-	CASRDRGSWEQFF	TGTGCCAGCAGAGACCGGGGGAGCTGGGAGCAGTTCTTC
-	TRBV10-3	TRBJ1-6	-	CAIRGSGGALHF	TGTGCCATCAGGGGATCCGGGGGCGCCCTCCACTTT
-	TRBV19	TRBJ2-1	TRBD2	CASSRKKRGSYNEQFF	TGTGCCAGTAGTCGAAAAAAGCGGGGGAGTTACAATGAGCAGTTCTTC
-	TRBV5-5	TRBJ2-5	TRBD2	CASSHRGGGYQETQYF	TGTGCCAGCAGCCATAGAGGCGGGGGTTACCAAGAGACCCAGTACTTC
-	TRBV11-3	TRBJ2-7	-	CASSLGGLPDEQYF	TGTGCCAGCAGCTTAGGGGGCCTTCCGGACGAGCAGTACTTC
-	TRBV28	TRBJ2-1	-	CASSSRGAYEQFF	TGTGCCAGCAGTTCCCGGGGGGCATATGAGCAGTTCTTC
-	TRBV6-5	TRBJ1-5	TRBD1	CASSLTGGSNQPQHF	TGTGCCAGCAGCTTAACAGGGGGTAGCAATCAGCCCCAGCATTTT
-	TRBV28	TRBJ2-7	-	CASSSPGNSYEQYF	TGTGCCAGCAGTTCCCCCGGCAACTCCTACGAGCAGTACTTC
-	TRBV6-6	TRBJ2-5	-	CASTRGETQYF	TGTGCCAGCACCAGGGGAGAGACCCAGTACTTC
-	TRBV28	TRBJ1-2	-	CASSLTALEAYGYTF	TGTGCCAGCAGTTTGACGGCGTTGGAAGCCTATGGCTACACCTTC
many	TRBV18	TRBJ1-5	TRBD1	CASSQGTGDQPQHF	TGTGCCAGCTCACAAGGGACAGGGGATCAGCCCCAGCATTTT